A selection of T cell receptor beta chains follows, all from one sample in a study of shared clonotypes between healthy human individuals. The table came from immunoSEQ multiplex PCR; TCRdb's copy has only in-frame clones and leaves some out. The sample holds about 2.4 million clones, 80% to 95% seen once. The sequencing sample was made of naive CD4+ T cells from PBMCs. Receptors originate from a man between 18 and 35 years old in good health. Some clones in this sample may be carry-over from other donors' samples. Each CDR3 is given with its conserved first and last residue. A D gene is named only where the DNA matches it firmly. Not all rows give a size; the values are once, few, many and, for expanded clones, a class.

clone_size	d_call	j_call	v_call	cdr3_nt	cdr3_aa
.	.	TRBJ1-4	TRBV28	TGTGCCAGCCGGGCCGGGGGCCCTAATGAAAAACTGTTTTTT	CASRAGGPNEKLFF
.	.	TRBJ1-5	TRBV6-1	TGTGCCAGCAGTGTTGGGCAGGAGAGTCAGCCCCAGCATTTT	CASSVGQESQPQHF
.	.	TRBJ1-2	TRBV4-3	TGCGCCAGCAGCCGCGTTAGGGTCAACTATGGCTACACCTTC	CASSRVRVNYGYTF
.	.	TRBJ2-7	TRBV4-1	TGCGCCAGCAGCCGCACAGCCACCTACGAGCAGTACTTC	CASSRTATYEQYF
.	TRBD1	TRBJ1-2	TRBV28	TGTGCCAGCAGTTTAAGACAGGGTGGCTATGGCTACACCTTC	CASSLRQGGYGYTF
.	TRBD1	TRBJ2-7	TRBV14	TGTGCCAGCAGCCAGGGCCCGGGACAGTTGGACTACGAGCAGTACTTC	CASSQGPGQLDYEQYF
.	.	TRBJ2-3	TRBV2	TGTGCCAGCAGCCCCGAAAGCAAGGATACGCAGTATTTT	CASSPESKDTQYF
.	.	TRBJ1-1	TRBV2	TGTGCCAGCAGTGACGTCAGCAAGAACACTGAAGCTTTCTTT	CASSDVSKNTEAFF
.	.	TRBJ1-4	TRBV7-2	TGTGCCAGCAGCTCGCGAGTGCGGGAAGAACTGTTTTTT	CASSSRVREELFF
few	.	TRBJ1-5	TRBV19	TGTGCCAGTTCTACCGGACGGGATCAGCCCCAGCATTTT	CASSTGRDQPQHF
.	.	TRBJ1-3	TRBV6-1	TGTGCCAGCTCCTTGGCAGGACCCTCTGGAAACACCATATATTTT	CASSLAGPSGNTIYF
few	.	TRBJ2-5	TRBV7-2	TGTGCCAGCAGCTTAGTTACCCAAGAGACCCAGTACTTC	CASSLVTQETQYF
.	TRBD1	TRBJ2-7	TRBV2	TGTGCCAGCAATTGGGACAGGGGATTATTGGGGCTCTCCTACGAGCAGTACTTC	CASNWDRGLLGLSYEQYF
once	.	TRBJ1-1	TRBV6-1	TGTGCCAGCAGTGAAGGTCCGGGGCCGAACACTGAAGCTTTCTTT	CASSEGPGPNTEAFF
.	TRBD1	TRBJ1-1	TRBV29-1	TGCAGCGCGTCGACAGGGATTGAAGCTTTCTTT	CSASTGIEAFF
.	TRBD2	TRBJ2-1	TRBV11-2	TGTGCCAGCAGCCCGGGGTATGTACCGGGACTAGCGACGGAGCAGTTCTTC	CASSPGYVPGLATEQFF
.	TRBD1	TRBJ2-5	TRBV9	TGTGCCAGCAGCGTCTTAACAGGGGGCGAAGAGACCCAGTACTTC	CASSVLTGGEETQYF